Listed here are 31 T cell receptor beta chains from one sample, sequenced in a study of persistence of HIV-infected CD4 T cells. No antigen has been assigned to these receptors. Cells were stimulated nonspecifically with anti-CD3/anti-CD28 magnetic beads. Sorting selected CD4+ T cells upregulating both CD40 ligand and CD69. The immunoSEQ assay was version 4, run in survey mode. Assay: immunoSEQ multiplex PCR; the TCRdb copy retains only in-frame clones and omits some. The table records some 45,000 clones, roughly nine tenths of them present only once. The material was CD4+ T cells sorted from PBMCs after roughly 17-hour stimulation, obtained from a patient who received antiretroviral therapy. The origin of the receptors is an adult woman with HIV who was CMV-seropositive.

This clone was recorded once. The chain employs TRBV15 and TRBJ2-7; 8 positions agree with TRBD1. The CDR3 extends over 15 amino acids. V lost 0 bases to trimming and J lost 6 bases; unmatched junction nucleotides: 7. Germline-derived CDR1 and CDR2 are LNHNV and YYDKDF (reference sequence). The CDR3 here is CATSRDRTGSGEQYV. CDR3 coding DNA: TGTGCCACCAGCAGAGACCGGACAGGGTCAGGCGAGCAGTACGTC.

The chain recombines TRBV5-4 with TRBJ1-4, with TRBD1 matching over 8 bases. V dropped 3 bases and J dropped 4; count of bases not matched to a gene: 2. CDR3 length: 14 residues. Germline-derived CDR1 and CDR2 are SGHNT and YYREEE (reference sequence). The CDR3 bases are TGTGCCAGCAGCTCGACAGGGGTTAATGAAAAACTGTTTTTT. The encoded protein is CASSSTGVNEKLFF.

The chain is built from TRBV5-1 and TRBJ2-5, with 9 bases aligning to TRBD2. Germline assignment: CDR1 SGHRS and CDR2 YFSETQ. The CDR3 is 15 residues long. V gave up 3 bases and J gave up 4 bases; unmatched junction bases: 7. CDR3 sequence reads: CASSSLPAGGETQYF. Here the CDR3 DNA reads TGCGCCAGCAGCTCATTACCAGCGGGGGGAGAGACCCAGTACTTC.

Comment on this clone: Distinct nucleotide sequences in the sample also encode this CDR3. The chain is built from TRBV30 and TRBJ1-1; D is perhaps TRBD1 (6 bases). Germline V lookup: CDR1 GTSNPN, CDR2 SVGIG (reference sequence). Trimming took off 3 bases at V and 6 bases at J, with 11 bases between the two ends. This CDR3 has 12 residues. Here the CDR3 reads CAWSSAGAEAFF. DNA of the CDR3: TGTGCCTGGAGCTCGGCAGGGGCTGAAGCTTTCTTT. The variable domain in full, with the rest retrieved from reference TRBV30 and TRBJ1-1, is SQTIHQWPATLVQPVGSPLSLECTVEGTSNPNLYWYRQAAGRGLQLLFYSVGIGQISSEVPQNLSASRPQDRQFILSSKKLLLSDSGFYLCAWSSAGAEAFFGQGTRLTVV.

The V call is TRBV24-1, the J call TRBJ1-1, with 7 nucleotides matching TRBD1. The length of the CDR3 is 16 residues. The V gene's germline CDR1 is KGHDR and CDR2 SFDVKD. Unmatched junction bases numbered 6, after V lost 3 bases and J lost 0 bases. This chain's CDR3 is CATSDGTASLNTEAFF. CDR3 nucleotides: TGTGCCACCAGTGATGGGACAGCCAGTTTGAACACTGAAGCTTTCTTT.

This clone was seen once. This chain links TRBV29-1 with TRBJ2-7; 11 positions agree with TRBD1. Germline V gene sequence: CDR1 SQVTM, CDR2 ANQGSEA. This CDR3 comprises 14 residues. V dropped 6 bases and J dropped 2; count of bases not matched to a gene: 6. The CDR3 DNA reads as TGCAGCGTCGCCGGGACAGGGGGAACCTACGAGCAGTACTTC. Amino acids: CSVAGTGGTYEQYF.

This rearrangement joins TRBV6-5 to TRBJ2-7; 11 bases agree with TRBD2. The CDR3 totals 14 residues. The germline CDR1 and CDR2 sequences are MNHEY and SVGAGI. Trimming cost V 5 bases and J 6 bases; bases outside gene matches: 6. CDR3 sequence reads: CASSQLAGGGEQYF. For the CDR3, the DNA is TGTGCCAGCAGTCAATTAGCGGGGGGGGGCGAGCAGTACTTC.

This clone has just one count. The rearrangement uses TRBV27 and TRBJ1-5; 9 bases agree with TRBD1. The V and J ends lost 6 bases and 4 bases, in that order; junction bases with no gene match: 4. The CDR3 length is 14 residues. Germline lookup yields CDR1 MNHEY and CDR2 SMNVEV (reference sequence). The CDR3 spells CASRGGQGNQPQHF. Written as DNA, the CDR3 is TGTGCCAGCAGGGGAGGACAGGGGAATCAGCCCCAGCATTTT.

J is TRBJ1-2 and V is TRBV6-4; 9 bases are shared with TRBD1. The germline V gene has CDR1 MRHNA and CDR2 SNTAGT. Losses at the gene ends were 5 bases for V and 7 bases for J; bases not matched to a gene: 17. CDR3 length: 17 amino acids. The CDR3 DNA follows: TGTGCCAGCAGTCAGGGGTCCGGGACAGGGAAACTCGGTGGCTACACCTTC. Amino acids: CASSQGSGTGKLGGYTF.

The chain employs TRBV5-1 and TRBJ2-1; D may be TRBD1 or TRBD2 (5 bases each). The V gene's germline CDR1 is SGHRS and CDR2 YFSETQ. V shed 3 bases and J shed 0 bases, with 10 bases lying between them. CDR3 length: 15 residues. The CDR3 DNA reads TGCGCCAGCAGCTGGAGGACAAGCTCCTACAATGAGCAGTTCTTC. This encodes CASSWRTSSYNEQFF. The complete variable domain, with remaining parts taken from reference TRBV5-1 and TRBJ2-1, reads KAGVTQTPRYLIKTRGQQVTLSCSPISGHRSVSWYQQTPGQGLQFLFEYFSETQRNKGNFPGRFSGRQFSNSRSEMNVSTLELGDSALYLCASSWRTSSYNEQFFGPGTRLTVL.

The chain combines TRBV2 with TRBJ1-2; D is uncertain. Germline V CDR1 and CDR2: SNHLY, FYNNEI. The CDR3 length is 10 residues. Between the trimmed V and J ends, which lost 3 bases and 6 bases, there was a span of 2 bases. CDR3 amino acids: CASSDNGYTF. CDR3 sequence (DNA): TGTGCCAGCAGTGATAATGGCTACACCTTC.

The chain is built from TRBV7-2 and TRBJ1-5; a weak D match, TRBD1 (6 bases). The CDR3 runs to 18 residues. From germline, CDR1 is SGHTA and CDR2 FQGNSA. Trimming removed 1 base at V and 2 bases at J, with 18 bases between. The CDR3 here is CASSLGRRGYGGNQPQHF. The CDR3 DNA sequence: TGTGCCAGCAGCTTAGGGCGTAGGGGGTACGGTGGCAATCAGCCCCAGCATTTT.

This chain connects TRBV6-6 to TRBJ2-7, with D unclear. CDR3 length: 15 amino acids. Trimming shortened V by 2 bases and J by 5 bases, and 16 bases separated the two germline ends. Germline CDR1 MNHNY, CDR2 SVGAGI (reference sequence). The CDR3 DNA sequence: TGTGCCAGCAGTTACGAACCGATACTTTCCCACGAGCAGTACTTC. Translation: CASSYEPILSHEQYF.

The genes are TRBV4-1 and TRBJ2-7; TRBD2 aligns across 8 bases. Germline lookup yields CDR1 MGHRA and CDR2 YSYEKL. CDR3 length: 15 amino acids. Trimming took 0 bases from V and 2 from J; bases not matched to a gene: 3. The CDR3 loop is CASSQDLAGTYEQYF. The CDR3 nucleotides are TGCGCCAGCAGCCAAGATTTAGCGGGGACCTACGAGCAGTACTTC.

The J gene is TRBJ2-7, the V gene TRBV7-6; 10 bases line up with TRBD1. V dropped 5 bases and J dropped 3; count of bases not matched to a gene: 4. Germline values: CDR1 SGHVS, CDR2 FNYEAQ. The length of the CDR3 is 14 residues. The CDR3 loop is CASSPRTGGYEQYF. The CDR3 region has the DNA TGTGCCAGCAGCCCCCGGACAGGGGGCTACGAGCAGTACTTC.

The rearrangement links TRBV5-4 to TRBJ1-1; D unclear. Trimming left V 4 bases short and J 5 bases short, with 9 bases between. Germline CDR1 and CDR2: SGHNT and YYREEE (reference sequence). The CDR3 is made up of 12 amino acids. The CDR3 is CASSGVRTEAFF. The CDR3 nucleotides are TGTGCCAGCAGCGGGGTGAGGACTGAAGCTTTCTTT.

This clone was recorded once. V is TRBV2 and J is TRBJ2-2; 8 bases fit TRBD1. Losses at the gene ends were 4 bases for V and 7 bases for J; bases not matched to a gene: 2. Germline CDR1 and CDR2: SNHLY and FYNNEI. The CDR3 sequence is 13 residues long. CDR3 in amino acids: CASSAGGGGELFF. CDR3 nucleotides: TGTGCCAGCAGTGCAGGGGGCGGCGGGGAGCTGTTTTTT.

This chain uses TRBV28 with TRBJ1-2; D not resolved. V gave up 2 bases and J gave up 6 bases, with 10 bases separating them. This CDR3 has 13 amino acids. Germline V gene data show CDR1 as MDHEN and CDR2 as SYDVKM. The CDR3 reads CASSLNDGHGYTF. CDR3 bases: TGTGCCAGCAGTTTAAATGACGGGCATGGCTACACCTTC.

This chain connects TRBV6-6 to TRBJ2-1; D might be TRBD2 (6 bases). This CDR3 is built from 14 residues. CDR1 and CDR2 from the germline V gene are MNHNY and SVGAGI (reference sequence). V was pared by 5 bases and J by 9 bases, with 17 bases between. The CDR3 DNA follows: TGTGCCAGCAGTCCCAATCTGGAGGGATCTGAGCAGTTCTTC. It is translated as CASSPNLEGSEQFF.

CDR3 protein: CAWSLLDRANSPLHF. Written as DNA, the CDR3 is TGTGCCTGGAGTCTCCTGGACCGAGCCAATTCACCCCTCCACTTT. The V gene is TRBV30, the J gene TRBJ1-6, with no clear D. The CDR3 is 15 residues long. In germline, CDR1 is GTSNPN, CDR2 SVGIG (reference sequence). V was trimmed by 2 bases and J by 7 bases, leaving 15 bases between them. The full variable domain, in which reference TRBV30 and TRBJ1-6 provide the parts outside the CDR3, is SQTIHQWPATLVQPVGSPLSLECTVEGTSNPNLYWYRQAAGRGLQLLFYSVGIGQISSEVPQNLSASRPQDRQFILSSKKLLLSDSGFYLCAWSLLDRANSPLHFGNGTRLTVT.

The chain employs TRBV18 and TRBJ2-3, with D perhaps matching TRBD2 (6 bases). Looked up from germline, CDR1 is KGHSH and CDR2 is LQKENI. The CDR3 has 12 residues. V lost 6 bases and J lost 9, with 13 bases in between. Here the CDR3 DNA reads TGTGCCAGCTCGGGGAGGTTGGAGACGCAGTATTTT. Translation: CASSGRLETQYF.

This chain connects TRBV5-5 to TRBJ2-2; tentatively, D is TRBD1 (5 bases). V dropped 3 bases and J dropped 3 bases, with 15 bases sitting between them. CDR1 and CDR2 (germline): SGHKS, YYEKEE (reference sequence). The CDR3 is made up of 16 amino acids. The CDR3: CASSSLDTFDTGELFF. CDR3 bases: TGTGCCAGCAGCTCACTGGACACCTTCGACACCGGGGAGCTGTTTTTT.

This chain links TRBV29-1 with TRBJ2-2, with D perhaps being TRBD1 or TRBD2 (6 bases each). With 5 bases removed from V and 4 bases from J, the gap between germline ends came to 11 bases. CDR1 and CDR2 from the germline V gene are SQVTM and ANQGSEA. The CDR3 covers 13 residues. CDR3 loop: CSVNEGGTGELFF. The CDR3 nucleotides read TGCAGCGTTAATGAGGGGGGCACCGGGGAGCTGTTTTTT.

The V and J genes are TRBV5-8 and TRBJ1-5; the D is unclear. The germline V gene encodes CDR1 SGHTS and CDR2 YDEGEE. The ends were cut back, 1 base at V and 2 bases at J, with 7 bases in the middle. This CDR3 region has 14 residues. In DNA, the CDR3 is TGTGCCAGCAGCTTGTTGGGCGGCAATCAGCCCCAGCATTTT. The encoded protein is CASSLLGGNQPQHF.

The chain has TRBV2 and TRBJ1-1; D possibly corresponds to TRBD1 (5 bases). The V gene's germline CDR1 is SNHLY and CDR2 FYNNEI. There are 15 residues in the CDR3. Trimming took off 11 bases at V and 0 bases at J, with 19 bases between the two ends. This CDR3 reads CAGGPPRTLNTEAFF. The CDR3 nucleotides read TGTGCCGGTGGGCCTCCGCGGACATTGAACACTGAAGCTTTCTTT.

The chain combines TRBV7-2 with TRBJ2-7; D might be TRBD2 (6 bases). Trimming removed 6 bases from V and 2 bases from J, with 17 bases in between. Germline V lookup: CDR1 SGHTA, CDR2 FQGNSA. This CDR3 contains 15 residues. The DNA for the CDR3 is TGTGCCAGCAGTCAAAGCGGGCGGTCTACCTACGAGCAGTACTTC. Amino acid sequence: CASSQSGRSTYEQYF.

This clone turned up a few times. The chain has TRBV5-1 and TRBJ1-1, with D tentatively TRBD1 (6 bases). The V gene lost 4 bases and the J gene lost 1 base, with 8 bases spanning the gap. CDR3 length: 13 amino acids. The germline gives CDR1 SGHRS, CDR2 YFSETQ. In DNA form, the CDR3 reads TGCGCCAGCAGCAAGACAGGGAACACTGAAGCTTTCTTT. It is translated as CASSKTGNTEAFF.

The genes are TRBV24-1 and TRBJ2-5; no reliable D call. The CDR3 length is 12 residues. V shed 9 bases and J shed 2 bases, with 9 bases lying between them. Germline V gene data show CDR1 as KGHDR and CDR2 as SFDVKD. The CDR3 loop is CATRSPQETQYF. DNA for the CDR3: TGTGCCACCCGGTCTCCTCAAGAGACCCAGTACTTC.

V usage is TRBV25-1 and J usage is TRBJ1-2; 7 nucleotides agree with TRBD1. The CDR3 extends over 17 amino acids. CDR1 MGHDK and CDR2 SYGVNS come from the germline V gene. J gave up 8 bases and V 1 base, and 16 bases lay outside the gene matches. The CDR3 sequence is CASSESTDREYRLGYTF. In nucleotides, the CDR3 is TGTGCCAGCAGTGAATCCACTGACAGGGAGTATCGACTAGGCTACACCTTC.

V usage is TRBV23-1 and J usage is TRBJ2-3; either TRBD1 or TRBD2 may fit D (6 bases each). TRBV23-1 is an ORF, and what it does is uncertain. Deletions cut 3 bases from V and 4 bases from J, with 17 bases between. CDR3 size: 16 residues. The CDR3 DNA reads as TGCGCCAGCAGTCAGGGGGGCAGGGAAGGCGCAGATACGCAGTATTTT. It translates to CASSQGGREGADTQYF.

DNA of the CDR3: TGTGCCATCAGCCTGGGGGGAACCTACAATGAGCAGTTCTTC. Translating it yields CAISLGGTYNEQFF. The J gene is TRBJ2-1, the V gene TRBV10-3; a weak D match, TRBD2 (6 bases). The CDR3 is made up of 14 amino acids. CDR1 is ENHRY, CDR2 SYGVKD, per germline. V shed 6 bases and J shed 2 bases, with 11 bases lying between them.